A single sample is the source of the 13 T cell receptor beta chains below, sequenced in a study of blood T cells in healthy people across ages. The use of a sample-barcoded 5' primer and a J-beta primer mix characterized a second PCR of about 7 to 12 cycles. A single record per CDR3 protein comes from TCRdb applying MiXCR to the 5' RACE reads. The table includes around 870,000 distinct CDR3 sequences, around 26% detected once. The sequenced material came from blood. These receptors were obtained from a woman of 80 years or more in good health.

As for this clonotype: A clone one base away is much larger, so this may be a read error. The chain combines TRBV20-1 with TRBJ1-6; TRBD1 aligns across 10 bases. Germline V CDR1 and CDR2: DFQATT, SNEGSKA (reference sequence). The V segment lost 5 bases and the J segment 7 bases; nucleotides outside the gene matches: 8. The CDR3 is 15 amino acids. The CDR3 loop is CSASDETGGNSPLHF. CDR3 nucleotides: TGCAGTGCTTCCGACGAGACAGGGGGCAATTCACCCCTCCACTTT.

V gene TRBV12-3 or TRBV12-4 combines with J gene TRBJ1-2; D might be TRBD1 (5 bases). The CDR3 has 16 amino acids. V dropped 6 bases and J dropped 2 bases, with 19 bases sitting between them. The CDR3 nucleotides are TGTGCCAGCAGCATTGGACGGACCTGGGGCAACTATGGCTACACCTTC. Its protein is CASSIGRTWGNYGYTF.

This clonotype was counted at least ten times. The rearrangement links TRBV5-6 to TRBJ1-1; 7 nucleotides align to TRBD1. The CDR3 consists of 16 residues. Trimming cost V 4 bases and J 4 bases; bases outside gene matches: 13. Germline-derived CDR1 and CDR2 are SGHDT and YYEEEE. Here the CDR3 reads CASSRKDRVGGTEAFF. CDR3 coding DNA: TGTGCCAGCAGCAGAAAAGACAGGGTTGGGGGCACTGAAGCTTTCTTT.

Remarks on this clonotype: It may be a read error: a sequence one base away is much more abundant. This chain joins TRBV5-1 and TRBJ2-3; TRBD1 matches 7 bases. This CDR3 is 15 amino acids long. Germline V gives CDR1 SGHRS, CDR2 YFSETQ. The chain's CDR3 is CAGSLAGQVTDTQYF. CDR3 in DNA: TGCGCCGGCAGCTTGGCCGGACAGGTCACAGATACGCAGTATTTT.

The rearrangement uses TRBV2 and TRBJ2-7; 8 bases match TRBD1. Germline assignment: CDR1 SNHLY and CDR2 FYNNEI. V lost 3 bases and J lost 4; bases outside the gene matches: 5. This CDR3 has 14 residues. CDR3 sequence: CASSEVQGVYEQYF. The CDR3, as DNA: TGTGCCAGCAGTGAGGTACAGGGGGTATACGAGCAGTACTTC.

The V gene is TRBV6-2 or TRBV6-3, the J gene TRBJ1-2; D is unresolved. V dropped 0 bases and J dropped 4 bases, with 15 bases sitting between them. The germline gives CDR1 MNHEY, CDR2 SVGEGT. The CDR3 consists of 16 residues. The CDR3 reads CASSYSKGELPYGYTF. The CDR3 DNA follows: TGTGCCAGCAGTTACTCGAAGGGCGAGTTGCCCTATGGCTACACCTTC.

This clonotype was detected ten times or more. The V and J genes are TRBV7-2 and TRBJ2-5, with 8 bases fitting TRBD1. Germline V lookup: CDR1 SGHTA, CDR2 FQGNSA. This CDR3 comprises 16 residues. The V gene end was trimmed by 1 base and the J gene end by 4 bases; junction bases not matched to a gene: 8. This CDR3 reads CASSLDPARGRETQYF. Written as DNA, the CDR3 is TGTGCCAGCAGCTTAGACCCGGCCAGGGGGCGAGAGACCCAGTACTTC. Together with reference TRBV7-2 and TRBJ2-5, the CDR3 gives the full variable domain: GAGVSQSPSNKVTEKGKDVELRCDPISGHTALYWYRQSLGQGLEFLIYFQGNSAPDKSGLPSDRFSAERTGGSVSTLTIQRTQQEDSAVYLCASSLDPARGRETQYFGPGTRLLVL.

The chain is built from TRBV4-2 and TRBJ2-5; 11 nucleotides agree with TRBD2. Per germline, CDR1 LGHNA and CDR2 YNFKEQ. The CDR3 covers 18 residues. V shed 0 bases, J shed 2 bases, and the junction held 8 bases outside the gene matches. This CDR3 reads CASSQELAGGPRQETQYF. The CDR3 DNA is TGTGCCAGCAGCCAAGAATTAGCGGGGGGGCCACGACAAGAGACCCAGTACTTC.

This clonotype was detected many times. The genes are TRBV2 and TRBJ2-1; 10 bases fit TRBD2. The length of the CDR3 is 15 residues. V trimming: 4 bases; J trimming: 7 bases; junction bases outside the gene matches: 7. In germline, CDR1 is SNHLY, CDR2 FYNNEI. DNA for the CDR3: TGTGCCAGCAGTGTACAAGCGGGGGGGCGGAATGAGCAGTTCTTC. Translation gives CASSVQAGGRNEQFF. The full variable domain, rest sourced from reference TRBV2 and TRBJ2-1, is EPEVTQTPSHQVTQMGQEVILRCVPISNHLYFYWYRQILGQKVEFLVSFYNNEISEKSEIFDDQFSVERPDGSNFTLKIRSTKLEDSAMYFCASSVQAGGRNEQFFGPGTRLTVL.

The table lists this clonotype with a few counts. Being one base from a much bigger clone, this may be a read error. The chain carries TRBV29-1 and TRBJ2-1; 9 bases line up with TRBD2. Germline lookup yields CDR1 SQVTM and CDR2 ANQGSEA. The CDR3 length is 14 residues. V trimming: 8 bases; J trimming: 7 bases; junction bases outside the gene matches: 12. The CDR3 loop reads CSSQRGALNNEQFF. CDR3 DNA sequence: TGCAGCTCACAGCGGGGGGCGCTAAATAATGAGCAGTTCTTC.

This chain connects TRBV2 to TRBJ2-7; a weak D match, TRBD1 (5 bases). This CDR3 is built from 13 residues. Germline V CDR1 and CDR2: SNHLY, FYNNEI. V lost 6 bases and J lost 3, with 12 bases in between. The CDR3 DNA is TGTGCCAGCAGGCAGGGCATCGGCTACGAGCAGTACTTC. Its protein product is CASRQGIGYEQYF.

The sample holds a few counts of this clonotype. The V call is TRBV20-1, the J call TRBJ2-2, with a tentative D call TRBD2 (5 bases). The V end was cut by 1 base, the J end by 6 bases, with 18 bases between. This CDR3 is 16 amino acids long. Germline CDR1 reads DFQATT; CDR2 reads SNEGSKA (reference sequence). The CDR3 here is CSARVKGRRIAGELFF. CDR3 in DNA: TGCAGTGCTAGAGTCAAGGGTAGGAGGATCGCCGGGGAGCTGTTTTTT.

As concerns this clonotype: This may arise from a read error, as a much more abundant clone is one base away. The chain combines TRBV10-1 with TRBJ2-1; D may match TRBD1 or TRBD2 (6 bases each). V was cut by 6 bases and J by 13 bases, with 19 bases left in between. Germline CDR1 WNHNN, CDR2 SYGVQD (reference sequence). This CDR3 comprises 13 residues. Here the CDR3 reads CASSARGGETQFF. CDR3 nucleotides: TGCGCCAGCAGCGCCAGGGGAGGAGAGACCCAGTTCTTC.